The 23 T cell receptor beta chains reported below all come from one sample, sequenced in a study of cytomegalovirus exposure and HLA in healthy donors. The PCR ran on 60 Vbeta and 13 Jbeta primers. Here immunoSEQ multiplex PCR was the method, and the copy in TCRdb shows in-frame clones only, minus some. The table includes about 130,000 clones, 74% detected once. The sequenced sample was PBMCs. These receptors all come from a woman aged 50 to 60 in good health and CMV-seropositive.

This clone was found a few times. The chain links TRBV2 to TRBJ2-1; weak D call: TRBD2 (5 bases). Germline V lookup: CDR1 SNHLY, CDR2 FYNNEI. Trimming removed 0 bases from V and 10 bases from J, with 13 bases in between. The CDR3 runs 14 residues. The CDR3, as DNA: TGTGCCAGCAGTGAAGCTCTACGGGGAGACGAGCAGTTCTTC. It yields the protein CASSEALRGDEQFF.

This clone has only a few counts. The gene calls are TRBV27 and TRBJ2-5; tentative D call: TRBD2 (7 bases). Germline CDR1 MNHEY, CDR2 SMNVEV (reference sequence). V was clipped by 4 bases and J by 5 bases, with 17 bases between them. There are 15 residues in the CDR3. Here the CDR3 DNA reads TGTGCCAGCAGTTCCAGGGGAGGGTCGCTCGAGACCCAGTACTTC. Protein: CASSSRGGSLETQYF.

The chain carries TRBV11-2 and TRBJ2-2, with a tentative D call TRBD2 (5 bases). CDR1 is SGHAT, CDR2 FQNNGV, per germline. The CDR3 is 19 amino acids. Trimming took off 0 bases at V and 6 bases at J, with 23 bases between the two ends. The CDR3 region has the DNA TGTGCCAGCAGCTTAGATAAGGCCGGCGGACTTAGGGAGCCCGGGGAGCTGTTTTTT. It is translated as CASSLDKAGGLREPGELFF.

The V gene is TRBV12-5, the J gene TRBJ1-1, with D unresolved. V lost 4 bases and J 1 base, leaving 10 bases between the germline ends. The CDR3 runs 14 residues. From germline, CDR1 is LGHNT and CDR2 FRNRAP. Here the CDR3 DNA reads TGTGCTAGTGGTTCCCCGGCGGGGAACACTGAAGCTTTCTTT. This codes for CASGSPAGNTEAFF.

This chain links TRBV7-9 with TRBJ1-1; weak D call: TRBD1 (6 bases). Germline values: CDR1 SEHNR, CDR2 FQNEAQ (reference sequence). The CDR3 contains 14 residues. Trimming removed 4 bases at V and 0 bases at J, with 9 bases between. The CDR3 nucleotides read TGTGCCAGCAGCTCCCGACAGGTGAACACTGAAGCTTTCTTT. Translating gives CASSSRQVNTEAFF.

Written as DNA, the CDR3 is TGTGCCGCTCAAGAATGGAGACAGGGACTTAATTCACCCCTCCACTTT. Its protein product is CAAQEWRQGLNSPLHF. The chain joins TRBV2 to TRBJ1-6, with 7 bases fitting TRBD1. With V trimmed by 11 bases and J by 6 bases, 16 bases remained unmatched. The CDR3 totals 16 residues. The germline V gene encodes CDR1 SNHLY and CDR2 FYNNEI.

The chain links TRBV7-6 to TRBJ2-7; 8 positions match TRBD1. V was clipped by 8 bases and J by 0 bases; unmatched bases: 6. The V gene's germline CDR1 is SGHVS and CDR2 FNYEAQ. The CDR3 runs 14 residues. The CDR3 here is CASSPGGGSYEQYF. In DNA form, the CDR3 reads TGTGCCAGCTCCCCAGGGGGCGGCTCCTACGAGCAGTACTTC.

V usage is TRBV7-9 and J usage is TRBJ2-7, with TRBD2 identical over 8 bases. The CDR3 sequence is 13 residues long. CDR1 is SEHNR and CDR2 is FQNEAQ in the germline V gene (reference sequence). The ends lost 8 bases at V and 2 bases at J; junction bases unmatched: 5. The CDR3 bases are TGTGCCAGCTCGGGGACTAGGACCTACGAGCAGTACTTC. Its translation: CASSGTRTYEQYF.

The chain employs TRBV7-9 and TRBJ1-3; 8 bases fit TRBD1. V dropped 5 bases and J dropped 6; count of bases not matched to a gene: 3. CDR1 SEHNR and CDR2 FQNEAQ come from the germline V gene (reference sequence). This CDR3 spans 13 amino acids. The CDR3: CASSRDRPNTIYF. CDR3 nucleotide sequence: TGTGCCAGCAGCCGGGACAGGCCAAACACCATATATTTT.

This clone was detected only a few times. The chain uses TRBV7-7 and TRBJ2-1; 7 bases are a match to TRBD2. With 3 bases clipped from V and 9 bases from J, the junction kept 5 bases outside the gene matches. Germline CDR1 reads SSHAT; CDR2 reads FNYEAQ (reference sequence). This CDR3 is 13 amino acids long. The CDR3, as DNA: TGTGCCAGCAGCTTGTCTAGCGGTGGTGAGCAGTTCTTC. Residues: CASSLSSGGEQFF. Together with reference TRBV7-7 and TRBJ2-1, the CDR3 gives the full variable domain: GAGVSQSPRYKVTKRGQDVTLRCDPISSHATLYWYQQALGQGPEFLTYFNYEAQPDKSGLPSDRFSAERPEGSISTLTIQRTEQRDSAMYRCASSLSSGGEQFFGPGTRLTVL.

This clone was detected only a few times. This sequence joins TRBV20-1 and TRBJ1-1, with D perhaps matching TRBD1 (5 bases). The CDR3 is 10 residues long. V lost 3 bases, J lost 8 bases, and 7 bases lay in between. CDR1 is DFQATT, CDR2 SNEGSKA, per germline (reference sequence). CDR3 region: CSARGLEAFF. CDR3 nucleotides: TGCAGTGCTAGGGGACTCGAAGCTTTCTTT.

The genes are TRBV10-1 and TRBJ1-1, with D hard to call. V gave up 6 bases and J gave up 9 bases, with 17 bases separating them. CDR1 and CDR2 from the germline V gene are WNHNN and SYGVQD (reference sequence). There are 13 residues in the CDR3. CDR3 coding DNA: TGCGCCAGCAGGGACGCTATTGACGGGAAAGCTTTCTTT. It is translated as CASRDAIDGKAFF.

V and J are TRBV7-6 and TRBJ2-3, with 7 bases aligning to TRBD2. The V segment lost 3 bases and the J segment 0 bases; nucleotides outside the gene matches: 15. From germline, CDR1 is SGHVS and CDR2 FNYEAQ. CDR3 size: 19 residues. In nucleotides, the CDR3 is TGTGCCAGCAGCTTTAACCAGCGGGACCTCATTACTAGCACAGATACGCAGTATTTT. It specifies CASSFNQRDLITSTDTQYF.

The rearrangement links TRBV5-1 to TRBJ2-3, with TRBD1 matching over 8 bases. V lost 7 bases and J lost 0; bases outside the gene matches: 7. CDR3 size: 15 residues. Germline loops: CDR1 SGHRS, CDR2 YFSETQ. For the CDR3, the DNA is TGCGCCAGCGGCGACAGGGGAACTAGCACAGATACGCAGTATTTT. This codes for CASGDRGTSTDTQYF.

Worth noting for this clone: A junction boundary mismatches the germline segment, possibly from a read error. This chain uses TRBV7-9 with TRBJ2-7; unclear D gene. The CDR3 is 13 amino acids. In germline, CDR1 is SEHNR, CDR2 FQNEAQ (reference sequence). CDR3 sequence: CSSSLGPTYEQYF. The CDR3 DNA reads TGTTCCAGCAGCTTAGGTCCCACCTACGAGCAGTACTTC.

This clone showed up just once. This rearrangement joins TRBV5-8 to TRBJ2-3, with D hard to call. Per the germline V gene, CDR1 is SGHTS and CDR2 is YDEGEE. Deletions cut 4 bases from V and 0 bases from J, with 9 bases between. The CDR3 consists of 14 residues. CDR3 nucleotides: TGTGCCAGCAGCGCCCTCAGGAGCACAGATACGCAGTATTTT. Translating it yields CASSALRSTDTQYF.

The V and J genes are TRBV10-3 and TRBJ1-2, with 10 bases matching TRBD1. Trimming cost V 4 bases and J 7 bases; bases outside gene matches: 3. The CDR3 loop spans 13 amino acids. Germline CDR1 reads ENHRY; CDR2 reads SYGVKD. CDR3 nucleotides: TGTGCCATCAGTGGACAGGGGGCCGGTGGCTACACCTTC. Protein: CAISGQGAGGYTF.

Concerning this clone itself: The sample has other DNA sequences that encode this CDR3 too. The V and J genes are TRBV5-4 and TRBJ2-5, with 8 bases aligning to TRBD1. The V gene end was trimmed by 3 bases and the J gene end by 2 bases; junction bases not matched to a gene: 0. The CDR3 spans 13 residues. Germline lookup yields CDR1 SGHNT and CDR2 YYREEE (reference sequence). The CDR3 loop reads CASSWDRQETQYF. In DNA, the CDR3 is TGTGCCAGCAGCTGGGACAGGCAAGAGACCCAGTACTTC.

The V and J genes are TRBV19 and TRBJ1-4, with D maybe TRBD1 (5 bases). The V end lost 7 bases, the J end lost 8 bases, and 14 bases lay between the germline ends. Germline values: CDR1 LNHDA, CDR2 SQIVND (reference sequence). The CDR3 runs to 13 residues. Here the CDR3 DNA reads TGTGCCAGTACCGGGGGGTCCCTAGAAAAACTGTTTTTT. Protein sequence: CASTGGSLEKLFF.

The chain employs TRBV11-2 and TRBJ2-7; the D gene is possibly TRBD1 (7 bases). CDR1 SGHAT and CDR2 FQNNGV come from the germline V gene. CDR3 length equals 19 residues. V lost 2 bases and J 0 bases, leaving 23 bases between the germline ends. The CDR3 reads CASSLRGTVQLPSSYEQYF. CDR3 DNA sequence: TGTGCCAGCAGCTTACGGGGGACAGTACAACTACCGAGCTCCTACGAGCAGTACTTC. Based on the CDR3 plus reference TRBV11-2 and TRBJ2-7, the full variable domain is EAGVAQSPRYKIIEKRQSVAFWCNPISGHATLYWYQQILGQGPKLLIQFQNNGVVDDSQLPKDRFSAERLKGVDSTLKIQPAKLEDSAVYLCASSLRGTVQLPSSYEQYFGPGTRLTVT.

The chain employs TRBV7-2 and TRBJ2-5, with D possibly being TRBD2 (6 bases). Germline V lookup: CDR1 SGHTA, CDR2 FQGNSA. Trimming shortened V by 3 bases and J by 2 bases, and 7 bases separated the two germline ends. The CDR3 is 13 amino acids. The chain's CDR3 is CASSFGGQETQYF. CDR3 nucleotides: TGTGCCAGCAGCTTCGGGGGACAAGAGACCCAGTACTTC.

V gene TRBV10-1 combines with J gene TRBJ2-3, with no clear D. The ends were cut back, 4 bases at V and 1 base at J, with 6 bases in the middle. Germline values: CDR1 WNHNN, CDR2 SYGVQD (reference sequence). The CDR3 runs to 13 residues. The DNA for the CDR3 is TGCGCCAGCAGTGCACCGGGCACAGATACGCAGTATTTT. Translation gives CASSAPGTDTQYF.

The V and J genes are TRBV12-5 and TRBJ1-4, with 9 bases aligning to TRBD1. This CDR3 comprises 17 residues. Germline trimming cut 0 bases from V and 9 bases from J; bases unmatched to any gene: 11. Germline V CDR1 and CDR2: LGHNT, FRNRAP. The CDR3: CASGLVLSGQGQKKLFF. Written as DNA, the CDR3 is TGTGCTAGTGGTTTGGTACTTTCGGGACAGGGCCAAAAAAAACTGTTTTTT.